This T cell receptor beta chain was profiled in a study of CD8 T cells in ankylosing spondylitis. Points from the study as a whole: A TCR beta motif of roughly 8 highly homologous variants appeared characteristic of ankylosing spondylitis blood. Significantly higher representation of disease-linked clones was reported for matched ankylosing spondylitis synovial fluid. Within peripheral blood, clones linked to disease were CD8+ and relatively rare.

With molecular barcodes, quantitative 5'-RACE was used to make the TCR beta libraries. Using its own MiXCR run on the 5' RACE reads, TCRdb lists one record per CDR3 protein. The sample records about 480,000 distinct CDR3 sequences, approximately 17% being singletons. This clonotype has a handful of counts. Its antigen is still unknown. CDR1 is SGDLS, CDR2 YYNGEE, per germline. This CDR3 is 16 amino acids long. The V and J ends lost 4 bases and 4 bases respectively, with 18 bases between them. V gene TRBV9 combines with J gene TRBJ2-1; TRBD2 is a possible D gene (5 bases). The sequenced material came from blood, either unsorted or a sorted T cell fraction (not recorded which). This sequence was found in a male donor with ankylosing spondylitis. For the CDR3, the DNA is TGTGCCAGCAGCCTCAGTTTGATCCGGGGATACAATGAGCAGTTCTTC. Protein: CASSLSLIRGYNEQFF.